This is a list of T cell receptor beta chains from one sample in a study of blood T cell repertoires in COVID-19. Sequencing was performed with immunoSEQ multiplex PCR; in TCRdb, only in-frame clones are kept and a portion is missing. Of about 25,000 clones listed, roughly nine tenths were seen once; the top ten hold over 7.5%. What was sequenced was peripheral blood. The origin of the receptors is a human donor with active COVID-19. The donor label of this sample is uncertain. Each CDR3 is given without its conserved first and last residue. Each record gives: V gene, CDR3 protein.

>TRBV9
ASSARTSDAGELF
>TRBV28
ASSSTPEGYTNYGYT
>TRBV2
ASSERTPSTDTQY
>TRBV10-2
ASSVTSGSTDTQY
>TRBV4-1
ASSQGLGYGNTIY
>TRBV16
ASSQLRGTEAF
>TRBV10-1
ASSDGAGSTDTQY
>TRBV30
AWSATPYEQY
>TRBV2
ASSSPLAIAGTGTDTQY
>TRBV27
ASSLSAGWGSNEQF
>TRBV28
ASSLGTVYEQY
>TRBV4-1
ASSLSSGRATYNEQF
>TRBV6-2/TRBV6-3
ASSLRQQNNEQF
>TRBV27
ASSPLRGREAKLF
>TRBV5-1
ASSPEWGLAGGGETQY
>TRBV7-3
ASSRTGFGANVLT
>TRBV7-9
ASLNTGELF
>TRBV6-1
ASSEAQGPNQPQH
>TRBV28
ASISGHSTYEQY
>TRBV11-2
ASSPQGNSYNEQF
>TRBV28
ASSPFPRQGGNIQY
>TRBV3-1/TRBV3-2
ASSFLRGNEAF
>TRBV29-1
SVPGTSGITDTQY
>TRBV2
ASRMTGQDYEQY
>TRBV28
ASSHRQGRGDEKLF
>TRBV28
ASSPQTGAVRGGYT